These 11 T cell receptor beta chains were sequenced from one sample in a study of technical replicates of blood from four donors. Sequencing used immunoSEQ multiplex PCR; TCRdb keeps in-frame clones, though not all of them. In the table there are around 80,000 clones, around 91% of which are singletons. The sample was T cells isolated from PBMCs. These TCRs come from a human donor in good health.

The chain has TRBV28 and TRBJ1-2; D not resolved. Per the germline V gene, CDR1 is MDHEN and CDR2 is SYDVKM. The CDR3 is made up of 16 amino acids. Trimming took 6 bases from V and 7 from J, leaving 24 bases between them. The CDR3 reads CASRTLIREGRVGYTF. CDR3 nucleotide sequence: TGTGCCAGCAGGACCCTTATTCGGGAGGGAAGGGTTGGCTACACCTTC.

This rearrangement joins TRBV2 to TRBJ2-7, with 11 bases fitting TRBD1. This CDR3 has 13 amino acids. J was trimmed by 7 bases and V by 6 bases; bases with no gene match: 5. CDR1 is SNHLY and CDR2 is FYNNEI in the germline V gene. The CDR3 region has the DNA TGTGCCAGCAGCGGGACAGGGGGGAGGGAGCAGTACTTC. Translated, it gives CASSGTGGREQYF. Full variable domain (outside the CDR3, taken from reference TRBV2 and TRBJ2-7): EPEVTQTPSHQVTQMGQEVILRCVPISNHLYFYWYRQILGQKVEFLVSFYNNEISEKSEIFDDQFSVERPDGSNFTLKIRSTKLEDSAMYFCASSGTGGREQYFGPGTRLTVT.

This clone was detected a few times. The chain uses TRBV6-1 and TRBJ2-2; D gene ambiguous. V was shortened by 9 bases and J by 1 base, with 9 bases between the two germline ends. The CDR3 has 13 amino acids. The germline V gene has CDR1 MNHNS and CDR2 SASEGT. The CDR3 sequence is CASLPGNTGELFF. In DNA, the CDR3 is TGTGCCAGTTTGCCGGGGAACACCGGGGAGCTGTTTTTT.

This clone was seen just once. This rearrangement joins TRBV6-1 to TRBJ2-2; 7 bases align to TRBD2. This CDR3 contains 14 residues. Germline trimming cut 8 bases from V and 5 bases from J; bases unmatched to any gene: 8. Germline values: CDR1 MNHNS, CDR2 SASEGT. Here the CDR3 DNA reads TGTGCCAGCCCCGTCCTTAGCGGGACCGGGGAGCTGTTTTTT. This encodes CASPVLSGTGELFF.

This clone showed up just once. The CDR3 region has the DNA TGTGCCAGCAGCTTAAGTGGGAGGGGAGACCGAACCCAGTACTTC. Translated, it gives CASSLSGRGDRTQYF. This chain links TRBV7-3 with TRBJ2-5, with 7 bases identical to TRBD2. Per germline, CDR1 SGHTA and CDR2 FQGTGA. CDR3 length equals 15 residues. The J segment lost 8 bases and the V segment lost 1 base, leaving 10 bases of the junction unmatched.

J is TRBJ2-7 and V is TRBV19; 7 bases are a match to TRBD1. Trimming took 5 bases from V and 1 from J; bases not matched to a gene: 5. The germline CDR1 and CDR2 sequences are LNHDA and SQIVND (reference sequence). CDR3 size: 14 residues. In DNA, the CDR3 is TGTGCCAGTAGTTTCCGGGACAGATCCTACGAGCAGTACTTC. This translates into CASSFRDRSYEQYF.

The chain recombines TRBV10-3 with TRBJ2-5; a weak D match, TRBD2 (5 bases). Trimming took 0 bases from V and 3 from J, leaving 11 bases between them. Looked up from germline, CDR1 is ENHRY and CDR2 is SYGVKD. This CDR3 spans 15 amino acids. The CDR3 is CAISESGAIEETQYF. The CDR3 bases are TGTGCCATCAGTGAGTCGGGAGCGATTGAAGAGACCCAGTACTTC.

The chain recombines TRBV28 with TRBJ1-2; the match to TRBD1 covers 7 bases. Trimming at V came to 2 bases and at J to 0 bases, leaving 12 bases not matched to a gene. Looked up from germline, CDR1 is MDHEN and CDR2 is SYDVKM. CDR3 length equals 18 residues. As DNA, the CDR3 is TGTGCCAGCAGTTTAGCCGGGACAGATATTTTAACTAACTATGGCTACACCTTC. The encoded protein is CASSLAGTDILTNYGYTF.

This clone showed up just once. The rearrangement links TRBV10-1 to TRBJ2-7, with 7 positions matching TRBD2. Germline CDR1 is WNHNN and CDR2 is SYGVQD (reference sequence). This CDR3 contains 12 residues. After removal of 6 bases from V and 8 bases from J, the junction contained 7 bases not matched to a gene. CDR3 residues: CASSVGGSKQYF. CDR3 sequence (DNA): TGCGCCAGCAGCGTGGGGGGGTCTAAGCAGTACTTC.

As for this clone: One end of the junction is discordant with germline, which a read error may explain. This chain connects TRBV2 to TRBJ2-5, with 7 nucleotides matching TRBD1. Looked up from germline, CDR1 is SNHLY and CDR2 is FYNNEI. The CDR3 runs 13 residues. The CDR3 protein is CASCDRARETQYF. Written as DNA, the CDR3 is TGTGCCAGCTGTGACAGGGCACGGGAGACCCAGTACTTC. The whole variable domain, filled in from reference TRBV2 and TRBJ2-5, reads EPEVTQTPSHQVTQMGQEVILRCVPISNHLYFYWYRQILGQKVEFLVSFYNNEISEKSEIFDDQFSVERPDGSNFTLKIRSTKLEDSAMYFCASCDRARETQYFGPGTRLLVL.

The V call is TRBV30, the J call TRBJ1-4, with 8 positions matching TRBD1. Germline CDR1 and CDR2: GTSNPN and SVGIG (reference sequence). V dropped 0 bases and J dropped 5; count of bases not matched to a gene: 5. This CDR3 has 15 amino acids. The DNA of the CDR3 is TGTGCCTGGAGTGTACTTGGACAGGGAAATGAAAAACTGTTTTTT. Translating it yields CAWSVLGQGNEKLFF.